These T cell receptor beta chains were read from a single sample in a study of T cells in Graves' hyperthyroidism and ophthalmopathy. TCRdb fed the multiplex PCR reads into MiXCR, producing one record per CDR3 protein. In the table there are fewer than 650,000 distinct CDR3 sequences, more than 11% of which are singletons. Sequencing was performed on blood. The receptors derive from a woman aged 25 to 45 with Graves' hyperthyroidism that later progressed to Graves' ophthalmopathy. Each CDR3 is given with its conserved first and last residue. Where a row states a size, it is once, few, many or the class of an expanded clone; other rows omit it.

many,TRBJ2-7,TRBV12-3/TRBV12-4,CASSVRTSGPYEQYF
many,TRBJ2-5,TRBV24-1,CATSDFAGVETQYF
many,TRBJ2-1,TRBV14,CASSEPGLGVNEQFF
NA,TRBJ2-2,TRBV20-1,CSARVLAGAVTTGELFF
NA,TRBJ1-4,TRBV7-9,CASSPGTENEKLFF
many,TRBJ2-5,TRBV7-9,CASSLGDGTQYF
few,TRBJ2-5,TRBV12-5,CASGLVNQETQYF
NA,TRBJ1-6,TRBV19,CACSKTGGGTSYNSPLHF
many,TRBJ2-2,TRBV28,CASSFPGQGPITGELFF
many,TRBJ1-1,TRBV12-3/TRBV12-4,CASSLAGYTEAFF
many,TRBJ2-2,TRBV11-2,CASSLVLSASGELFF
many,TRBJ1-1,TRBV10-3,CAISDSDRATEAFF
few,TRBJ2-6,TRBV19,CASSTLGAESSSGANVLTF
few,TRBJ2-7,TRBV13,CASSRGTITNEQYF
many,TRBJ2-5,TRBV30,CAWSGRETQYF
many,TRBJ2-3,TRBV6-2/TRBV6-3,CASSHAPEDTQYF
NA,TRBJ1-3,TRBV19,CARRDRALVRIRNTIYF
many,TRBJ2-3,TRBV20-1,CSARDQGRYTQYF
NA,TRBJ1-5,TRBV30,CAWSFTANQPQHF
few,TRBJ2-1,TRBV10-3,CAISETLAVSYNEQFF
many,TRBJ2-5,TRBV30,CAWSGGGSRKETQYF
many,TRBJ2-1,TRBV12-5,CASGLPSVGTVAYNEQFF
many,TRBJ1-3,TRBV7-8,CASSLDFRGIYSGNTIYF
few,TRBJ2-7,TRBV6-2/TRBV6-3,CASSYSIRYGTGIYEQYF
few,TRBJ1-2,TRBV13,CASSLWSRANYGYTF
few,TRBJ1-5,TRBV6-2/TRBV6-3,CASSSGRGLAQPQHF
many,TRBJ1-6,TRBV9,CASSGGYNSPLHF
few,TRBJ2-2,TRBV24-1,CATSHEGTGELFF
many,TRBJ2-4,TRBV27,CASSLYGGLAKNIQYF
many,TRBJ1-4,TRBV6-5,CASSYSFTGNEKLFF
many,TRBJ1-1,TRBV6-5,CASSYKGTEAFF
many,TRBJ1-2,TRBV2,CASSEERNYGYTF
few,TRBJ1-6,TRBV2,CASRGQFYNSPFHF
many,TRBJ2-7,TRBV12-3/TRBV12-4,CASSPRTGGGYEQYF
NA,TRBJ1-1,TRBV30,CAWRGPRVNTEAFF
many,TRBJ2-1,TRBV19,CASSLRTSGRRNEQFF
NA,TRBJ1-5,TRBV24-1,CATSVRGRGQPQHF
NA,TRBJ2-3,TRBV15,CATSRDSYTQYF
NA,TRBJ1-4,TRBV12-3/TRBV12-4,CASRSPGQGDEKLFF
NA,TRBJ1-1,TRBV30,CAWSVRQMNTEAFF
many,TRBJ2-7,TRBV2,CASRNHYEQYF